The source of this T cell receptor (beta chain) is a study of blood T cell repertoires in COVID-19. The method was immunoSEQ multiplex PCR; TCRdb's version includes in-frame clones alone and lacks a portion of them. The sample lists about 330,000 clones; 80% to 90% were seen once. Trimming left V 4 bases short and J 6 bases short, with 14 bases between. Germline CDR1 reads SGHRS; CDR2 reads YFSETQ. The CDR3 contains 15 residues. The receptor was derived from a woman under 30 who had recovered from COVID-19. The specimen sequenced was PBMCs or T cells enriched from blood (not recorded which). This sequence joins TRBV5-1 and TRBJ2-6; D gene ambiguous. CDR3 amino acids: CASSLPEVSANVLTF. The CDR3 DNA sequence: TGCGCCAGCAGCCTGCCAGAGGTGTCGGCCAACGTCCTGACTTTC.